These 24 T cell receptor beta chains were sequenced from one sample in a study of regulatory T cells in long-lasting Graves disease. Building the TCR beta libraries relied on iRepertoire HTBI primers, and CDR3 regions underwent Arm-PCR. Each CDR3 protein gets one entry after TCRdb re-called the multiplex PCR reads with MiXCR. The profile shows fewer than 600,000 distinct CDR3 sequences, about 22% of them singletons. Specified time point: persistent/refractory GD, antithyroid drugs over 5 years with positive TRAb. Extracted RNA from PBMCs served as the source of the TCR library. The input for sequencing was peripheral blood mononuclear cells (PBMCs), taken when the disease was refractory, from a patient treated with antithyroid drugs. These receptor sequences come from a female donor with Graves disease.

V is TRBV24-1 and J is TRBJ2-1, with a tentative D call TRBD1 (5 bases). Trimming pared 6 bases from V and 0 bases from J, leaving 11 bases between. The germline V gene encodes CDR1 KGHDR and CDR2 SFDVKD. The CDR3 is 15 residues long. As DNA, the CDR3 is TGTGCCACCAGTCCAGGGTGGAGCTCCTACAATGAGCAGTTCTTC. Protein product: CATSPGWSSYNEQFF.

This clonotype was seen a few times. The J gene is TRBJ1-2, the V gene TRBV20-1; no clear D. Germline lookup yields CDR1 DFQATT and CDR2 SNEGSKA (reference sequence). V was pared by 5 bases and J by 3 bases, with 13 bases between. CDR3 length equals 13 residues. Here the CDR3 reads CSALGNEDYGYTF. Written as DNA, the CDR3 is TGCAGTGCTCTCGGGAATGAGGACTATGGCTACACCTTC.

This clonotype showed up just once. This may be a read error: a much more frequent sequence differs by one nucleotide. The chain joins TRBV20-1 to TRBJ2-7; D may be TRBD1 (6 bases). Trimming took 4 bases from V and 5 from J, leaving 18 bases between them. The CDR3 covers 14 residues. Germline V gene data show CDR1 as DFQATT and CDR2 as SNEGSKA (reference sequence). The CDR3 region is CSAKTRTALDEQYF. The CDR3 DNA is TGCAGTGCTAAAACCAGGACAGCCTTGGACGAGCAGTACTTC.

The rearrangement links TRBV6-1 to TRBJ1-1, with D hard to call. This CDR3 region has 13 residues. From germline, CDR1 is MNHNS and CDR2 SASEGT. Trimming shortened V by 5 bases and J by 1 base, and 8 bases separated the two germline ends. This chain's CDR3 is CASSQARNTEAFF. As DNA, the CDR3 is TGTGCCAGCAGTCAGGCGAGGAACACTGAAGCTTTCTTT.

In its sample, this clonotype was seen a few times. This chain connects TRBV30 to TRBJ1-5; D gene unclear. The germline V and J ends were trimmed by 5 bases and 0 bases, with 8 bases remaining between them. Looked up from germline, CDR1 is GTSNPN and CDR2 is SVGIG (reference sequence). There are 13 residues in the CDR3. The CDR3 nucleotides read TGTGCCTGGGCAAGGAATAGCAATCAGCCCCAGCATTTT. Its translation: CAWARNSNQPQHF.

The chain combines TRBV5-6 with TRBJ1-3; D gene uncertain. Trimming stripped 4 bases from V and 0 bases from J, with 14 bases between. This CDR3 is 16 amino acids long. CDR1 is SGHDT and CDR2 is YYEEEE in the germline V gene. This CDR3 reads CASSPPARYSGNTIYF. CDR3 nucleotide sequence: TGTGCCAGCAGCCCTCCGGCCAGATACTCTGGAAACACCATATATTTT.

This clonotype was counted ten times or more. V gene TRBV12-3 or TRBV12-4 combines with J gene TRBJ1-2; 9 bases agree with TRBD1. CDR3 length: 13 residues. The V segment lost 4 bases and the J segment 7 bases; nucleotides outside the gene matches: 4. The CDR3 region is CASSWTGDGGYTF. The CDR3, as DNA: TGTGCCAGCAGTTGGACAGGGGACGGTGGCTACACCTTC.

This clonotype occurred many times. V usage is TRBV28 and J usage is TRBJ2-7; perhaps D is TRBD1 or TRBD2 (5 bases each). The V end was cut by 3 bases, the J end by 1 base, with 22 bases between. Per the germline V gene, CDR1 is MDHEN and CDR2 is SYDVKM. The CDR3 covers 18 residues. CDR3 coding DNA: TGTGCCAGCAGTTTGGTCTATCTCCGGGCCAGGGAGTCCTACGAGCAGTACTTC. This translates into CASSLVYLRARESYEQYF.

The rearrangement uses TRBV6-1 and TRBJ2-7; weak D call: TRBD2 (5 bases). With 8 bases removed from V and 0 bases from J, the gap between germline ends came to 14 bases. Germline values: CDR1 MNHNS, CDR2 SASEGT. The CDR3 consists of 14 residues. DNA of the CDR3: TGTGCCAGCGCGAGTCCGGGGAGCTCCTACGAGCAGTACTTC. Translation gives CASASPGSSYEQYF.

V usage is TRBV4-3 and J usage is TRBJ2-1, with D tentatively TRBD2 (5 bases). Germline V gives CDR1 LGHNA, CDR2 YSLEER. The length of the CDR3 is 15 residues. Trimming took off 0 bases at V and 5 bases at J, with 11 bases between the two ends. The CDR3 is CASSQDRGRNNEQFF. CDR3 DNA sequence: TGCGCCAGCAGCCAAGATCGAGGGAGAAACAATGAGCAGTTCTTC.

CDR3 in DNA: TGCAGTGCTCGGGCGCTCTGGAGCTCCTACGAGCAGTACTTC. It yields the protein CSARALWSSYEQYF. The gene calls are TRBV20-1 and TRBJ2-7; D unresolved. V lost 5 bases and J 0 bases, leaving 14 bases between the germline ends. The germline CDR1 and CDR2 sequences are DFQATT and SNEGSKA (reference sequence). The CDR3 has 14 amino acids.

This clonotype was seen repeatedly, ten times or more. The rearrangement uses TRBV20-1 and TRBJ1-5; the D gene is possibly TRBD1 (5 bases). Germline V gene sequence: CDR1 DFQATT, CDR2 SNEGSKA (reference sequence). Trimming took off 7 bases at V and 7 bases at J, with 23 bases between the two ends. This CDR3 contains 15 residues. Here the CDR3 DNA reads TGCAGTGTCACGAGAAGCAGTCAGGGAGACCAGCCCCAGCATTTT. This sequence encodes CSVTRSSQGDQPQHF.

Ten or more counts support this clonotype. This chain connects TRBV2 to TRBJ2-5; no definite D call. The CDR3 is 13 amino acids. Trimming cost V 10 bases and J 1 base, with 13 bases left between them. Germline V CDR1 and CDR2: SNHLY, FYNNEI. CDR3 in amino acids: CANGWNSQETQYF. The CDR3 DNA reads as TGTGCCAACGGGTGGAACAGCCAAGAGACCCAGTACTTC.

This chain joins TRBV7-6 and TRBJ2-7; TRBD1 matches at 9 bases. Germline V gene lookup returns CDR1 SGHVS and CDR2 FNYEAQ. This CDR3 contains 15 residues. Trimming at V came to 5 bases and at J to 2 bases, leaving 7 bases not matched to a gene. CDR3 coding DNA: TGTGCCAGCAGCCTGGGACAGGGTACAGCCTACGAGCAGTACTTC. The encoded protein is CASSLGQGTAYEQYF.

To note about this clonotype: With a much larger clone just one base away, this may be a read error. The chain is built from TRBV20-1 and TRBJ2-5, with 7 bases aligning to TRBD2. The length of the CDR3 is 13 residues. Germline V lookup: CDR1 DFQATT, CDR2 SNEGSKA (reference sequence). DNA of the CDR3: TGCAGTACTAGAGATACTAGCGTAGAGACCCAGTACTTC. As protein: CSTRDTSVETQYF.

This clonotype was detected ten times or more. The chain links TRBV3-1 to TRBJ1-2; the D is unclear. Germline V gene sequence: CDR1 LGHDT, CDR2 YNNKEL (reference sequence). V lost 0 bases to trimming and J lost 8 bases, with 10 bases between them. The CDR3 runs 13 residues. CDR3: CASSQEQAKGYTF. CDR3 sequence (DNA): TGTGCCAGCAGCCAAGAGCAGGCGAAGGGCTACACCTTC. Supplemented by reference TRBV3-1 and TRBJ1-2, the full variable domain reads DTAVSQTPKYLVTQMGNDKSIKCEQNLGHDTMYWYKQDSKKFLKIMFSYNNKELIINETVPNRFSPKSPDKAHLNLHINSLELGDSAVYFCASSQEQAKGYTFGSGTRLTVV.

V usage is TRBV27 and J usage is TRBJ2-5; D unclear. The CDR3 is 15 residues long. V dropped 2 bases and J dropped 2 bases, with 12 bases sitting between them. Germline V gene data show CDR1 as MNHEY and CDR2 as SMNVEV (reference sequence). The CDR3 coding sequence is TGTGCCAGCAGTTTAGTGGCAGGCCCTCAAGAGACCCAGTACTTC. This gives the protein CASSLVAGPQETQYF.

This clonotype was counted many times. The V gene is TRBV12-3 or TRBV12-4, the J gene TRBJ1-1, with TRBD1 as a possible D gene (5 bases). CDR3 length equals 13 residues. Trimming removed 4 bases at V and 1 base at J, with 7 bases between. In nucleotides, the CDR3 is TGTGCCAGCAGTTGGGGGTCGAACACTGAAGCTTTCTTT. Encoded protein: CASSWGSNTEAFF.

The sample holds many counts of this clonotype. This chain's CDR3 is CASSFAGYTYEQYF. CDR3 nucleotides: TGTGCCAGCAGTTTCGCTGGGTACACCTACGAGCAGTACTTC. The gene calls are TRBV27 and TRBJ2-7, with unresolved D. This CDR3 spans 14 amino acids. Per the germline V gene, CDR1 is MNHEY and CDR2 is SMNVEV (reference sequence). V was cut by 3 bases and J by 2 bases, with 11 bases left in between.

This clonotype appeared a few times. V gene TRBV14 combines with J gene TRBJ2-7, with 8 bases lining up with TRBD2. Trimming cost V 4 bases and J 2 bases; bases outside gene matches: 7. Germline V lookup: CDR1 SGHDN, CDR2 FVKESK. The CDR3 consists of 15 residues. CDR3 bases: TGTGCCAGCAGCCGGCGGACTAGCCGAACCTACGAGCAGTACTTC. It codes for CASSRRTSRTYEQYF.

In this sample, this clonotype turned up a few times. CDR3 bases: TGTGCCTGGAGTGTTTTGCTGGAGCAGTACTTC. Translated, it gives CAWSVLLEQYF. The chain combines TRBV30 with TRBJ2-7; D unresolved. Germline values: CDR1 GTSNPN, CDR2 SVGIG (reference sequence). This CDR3 has 11 residues. Trimming took 0 bases from V and 7 from J, leaving 7 bases between them.

There are many counts of this clonotype. The chain employs TRBV28 and TRBJ2-4, with 12 bases fitting TRBD2. The CDR3 has 17 residues. Germline lookup yields CDR1 MDHEN and CDR2 SYDVKM. The V gene end was trimmed by 1 base and the J gene end by 8 bases; junction bases not matched to a gene: 9. The CDR3 is CASSLYLAGGPGDIQYF. CDR3 bases: TGTGCCAGCAGTTTATATCTAGCGGGAGGGCCCGGAGACATTCAGTACTTC.

The rearrangement joins TRBV6-2 or TRBV6-3 to TRBJ1-2; D may be TRBD1 (6 bases). Germline CDR1 MNHEY, CDR2 SVGEGT. V was clipped by 6 bases and J by 0 bases, with 14 bases between them. The CDR3 is made up of 15 amino acids. CDR3 in amino acids: CASRAGDFANYGYTF. CDR3 DNA: TGTGCCAGCAGGGCAGGGGATTTCGCTAACTATGGCTACACCTTC.

There are a few counts of this clonotype. V usage is TRBV20-1 and J usage is TRBJ2-5; 12 bases match TRBD1. The junction had 7 bases not matched to a gene; V was cut back by 0 bases and J by 5 bases. The CDR3 covers 16 residues. Germline V CDR1 and CDR2: DFQATT, SNEGSKA (reference sequence). The CDR3 DNA sequence: TGCAGTGCTAGAGACACCGGGACAGGGGGCGGTGAGACCCAGTACTTC. Protein sequence: CSARDTGTGGGETQYF.